Shown below are 17 T cell receptor beta chains from a single sample sequenced in a study of T cells in Graves' hyperthyroidism and ophthalmopathy. From RNA transcripts, TCR beta CDR3 regions were amplified. TCR CDR3 regions were first amplified by RT-PCR with HTBI primers. TCRdb re-called the multiplex PCR reads with MiXCR, one entry per CDR3 protein. The repertoire holds a few hundred thousand distinct CDR3 sequences, approximately 44% seen once, with about 7.8% in the top ten. Sequencing input: peripheral blood or thyroid tissue (not recorded which). These receptor sequences come from a woman under 30 with Graves' hyperthyroidism.

This clonotype was recorded at least ten times. The gene calls are TRBV12-3 or TRBV12-4 and TRBJ1-2, with unresolved D. Trimming took off 6 bases at V and 8 bases at J, with 19 bases between the two ends. The CDR3 covers 14 residues. The CDR3 region has the DNA TGTGCCAGCAGCCCTCTAGGATTCTTGGGAGGCTACACCTTC. Protein product: CASSPLGFLGGYTF.

This clonotype was counted many times. The gene calls are TRBV5-1 and TRBJ2-7, with a possible D match to TRBD1 (6 bases). Trimming removed 3 bases at V and 2 bases at J, with 15 bases between. This CDR3 spans 15 amino acids. Germline V gene sequence: CDR1 SGHRS, CDR2 YFSETQ. The CDR3 loop is CASSSTGTRTYEQYF. The CDR3 nucleotides read TGCGCCAGCAGCTCCACCGGGACAAGGACCTACGAGCAGTACTTC.

There are a few counts of this clonotype. J is TRBJ2-1 and V is TRBV7-3, with D unclear. Trimming left V 1 base short and J 15 bases short, with 16 bases between. The germline V gene encodes CDR1 SGHTA and CDR2 FQGTGA. The length of the CDR3 is 13 residues. CDR3 in DNA: TGTGCCAGCAGCTTAAAGGGCAGTCCCCTGGCGTTCTTC. Its protein product is CASSLKGSPLAFF. Using reference TRBV7-3 and TRBJ2-1 for the parts outside the CDR3, the full variable domain is GAGVSQTPSNKVTEKGKYVELRCDPISGHTALYWYRQSLGQGPEFLIYFQGTGAADDSGLPNDRFFAVRPEGSVSTLKIQRTERGDSAVYLCASSLKGSPLAFFGPGTRLTVL.

With respect to this clonotype: This likely comes from a read error, as the CDR3 has no conserved phenylalanine or tryptophan at its end. Because the CDR3's place on the DNA is in doubt, the DNA is left out and the CDR3 is given as listed by TCRdb. The chain links TRBV9 to TRBJ1-3. CDR1 SGDLS and CDR2 YYNGEE come from the germline V gene. Both ends counted, the CDR3 spans 8 residues. The CDR3 protein is CASSAGLA.

This rearrangement joins TRBV5-6 to TRBJ1-3, with D hard to call. The CDR3 totals 17 residues. The V end was cut by 0 bases, the J end by 8 bases, with 21 bases between. Germline values: CDR1 SGHDT, CDR2 YYEEEE. The CDR3 DNA sequence: TGTGCCAGCAGCTTGGGAGCAGCCCCGACTAATGGCTACACCATATATTTT. This gives the protein CASSLGAAPTNGYTIYF.

Regarding this clonotype: Possible read error: a much larger clone is one base away. This CDR3 is CSASFPGRAQEIQYF. CDR3 sequence (DNA): TGCAGTGCTAGTTTTCCGGGCAGGGCCCAAGAGATCCAGTACTTC. V is TRBV20-1 and J is TRBJ2-5; tentatively, D is TRBD1 (5 bases). This CDR3 has 15 amino acids. Germline V gives CDR1 DFQATT, CDR2 SNEGSKA (reference sequence).

The chain joins TRBV20-1 to TRBJ2-5; TRBD1 matches 9 bases. Germline lookup yields CDR1 DFQATT and CDR2 SNEGSKA (reference sequence). Losses at the gene ends were 2 bases for V and 5 bases for J; bases not matched to a gene: 6. CDR3 size: 14 residues. This CDR3 is CSARSRDRVETQYF. Written as DNA, the CDR3 is TGCAGTGCTAGATCCCGGGACAGGGTGGAGACCCAGTACTTC.

Here the CDR3 reads CAWRIPGQPTIYF. CDR3 DNA sequence: TGTGCCTGGAGGATTCCGGGACAGCCCACCATATATTTT. The chain uses TRBV30 and TRBJ1-3; 7 nucleotides agree with TRBD1. The CDR3 is made up of 13 amino acids. Trimming removed 3 bases from V and 9 bases from J; junction bases left unmatched: 8. Germline V CDR1 and CDR2: GTSNPN, SVGIG (reference sequence).

On this clonotype: A much larger clone differs by one base, so this may be a read error. The V gene is TRBV11-2, the J gene TRBJ1-1; D is undetermined. The germline V gene has CDR1 SGHAT and CDR2 FQNNGV. This CDR3 comprises 14 residues. The CDR3 spells CASSPLVGVTEASF. CDR3 in DNA: TGTGCCAGCAGCCCCCTGGTCGGGGTCACTGAAGCTTCCTTT.

The rearrangement uses TRBV5-1 and TRBJ1-2; D perhaps matches TRBD1 (5 bases). V gave up 1 base and J gave up 6 bases, with 22 bases separating them. The length of the CDR3 is 17 residues. Germline V lookup: CDR1 SGHRS, CDR2 YFSETQ. CDR3 sequence reads: CASSLLLGGSSYNGYTF. Written as DNA, the CDR3 is TGCGCCAGCAGCTTGTTGCTCGGGGGGAGCTCCTACAATGGCTACACCTTC.

The CDR3 DNA reads TGTGCCAGTAGTATACCGACCCGGGGGGCCGGGGAGCTGTTTTTT. Residues: CASSIPTRGAGELFF. The rearrangement links TRBV19 to TRBJ2-2, with 7 nucleotides matching TRBD2. The CDR3 loop spans 15 amino acids. With 2 bases clipped from V and 6 bases from J, the junction kept 6 bases outside the gene matches. Germline-derived CDR1 and CDR2 are LNHDA and SQIVND (reference sequence).

This clonotype has ten or more counts. The chain recombines TRBV7-8 with TRBJ1-4; a possible D gene is TRBD1 (5 bases). The CDR3 runs to 15 residues. The germline V gene encodes CDR1 SGHVS and CDR2 FQNEAQ. The V and J ends lost 7 bases and 3 bases respectively, with 15 bases between them. This CDR3 is CASNPARGSNEKLFF. The CDR3 DNA reads as TGTGCCAGCAACCCCGCCCGGGGGTCTAATGAAAAACTGTTTTTT.

This clonotype was picked up a small number of times. The chain is built from TRBV12-5 and TRBJ2-7, with D possibly called TRBD1 or TRBD2 (5 bases each). This CDR3 is built from 15 residues. Germline loops: CDR1 LGHNT, CDR2 FRNRAP. The V and J ends lost 6 bases and 1 base respectively, with 16 bases between them. CDR3: CASGRGASISYEQYF. DNA for the CDR3: TGTGCTAGTGGCAGAGGGGCATCGATTTCCTACGAGCAGTACTTC.

This clonotype was counted many times. The genes are TRBV9 and TRBJ1-4; 9 bases are shared with TRBD1. V was pared by 3 bases and J by 4 bases, with 4 bases of the junction left unmatched. Germline CDR1 and CDR2: SGDLS and YYNGEE. The CDR3 covers 15 residues. The CDR3 sequence is CASSERTGDNEKLFF. The CDR3 bases are TGTGCCAGCAGCGAGCGGACAGGGGATAATGAAAAACTGTTTTTT.

As concerns this clonotype: A clone one base away is much larger, so this may be a read error. Here the CDR3 DNA reads TGTACCAGCAGACGAGTAAACCGGGCTTTCTTT. Translation gives CTSRRVNRAFF. V usage is TRBV7-8 and J usage is TRBJ1-1; D unresolved. CDR1 and CDR2 (germline): SGHVS, FQNEAQ. The CDR3 runs 11 residues.

Ten or more counts support this clonotype. The J gene is TRBJ1-5, the V gene TRBV20-1; no clear D gene. In germline, CDR1 is DFQATT, CDR2 SNEGSKA (reference sequence). The CDR3 sequence is 12 residues long. Trimming left V 5 bases short and J 7 bases short, with 12 bases between. CDR3 in amino acids: CSAPKGGQPQHF. CDR3 bases: TGCAGTGCTCCCAAGGGAGGCCAGCCCCAGCATTTT.

There are many counts of this clonotype. CDR3: CSARDSTGLSGNTIYF. CDR3 bases: TGCAGTGCTAGAGATTCGACAGGGCTCTCTGGAAACACCATATATTTT. The rearrangement links TRBV20-1 to TRBJ1-3, with 7 bases identical to TRBD1. Per the germline V gene, CDR1 is DFQATT and CDR2 is SNEGSKA (reference sequence). CDR3 size: 16 residues. V shed 0 bases, J shed 0 bases, and the junction held 5 bases outside the gene matches.